This T cell receptor (beta chain) was captured in a study of OX40 agonist ivuxolimab in advanced cancers. In the study overall: Ivuxolimab was a fully human IgG2 agonistic monoclonal antibody targeting the costimulatory receptor OX40 (CD134). The paper covers the monotherapy dose-escalation part of the phase I ivuxolimab trial, which included N of about 50 patients. Prior anti-PD-1, anti-PD-L1 or anti-CTLA-4 therapy was permitted, and approximately 40% of dose-escalation patients had received checkpoint inhibitors. Intravenous ivuxolimab was administered to patients every 2 weeks at six dose levels: 0.01, 0.1, 0.3, 1.5, 3 and 10 mg/kg. Peripheral TCRbeta sequencing was intended to test whether TCR sequence diversity was altered and clonal T-cell expansion was caused by ivuxolimab. Partial responses occurred in three dose-escalation patients: two with cutaneous melanoma and one with hepatocellular carcinoma. In the dose-escalation cohort, over 65% of patients were male, and the mean age was around 60 years, with a range of about 20 to 90. Of the 50 to 55 dose-escalation patients, hepatocellular carcinoma was present in around 20, melanoma in some 15, renal cell carcinoma in 9 and head and neck cancer in 9.

On the study overall, not on this receptor specifically: In partial responders in the 0.1-3.0 mg/kg groups, normalized peripheral clonal expansion was found to be among the lowest, especially among CD8+ T cells. On average, CD8+ T cells showed more expanded clones than CD4+ T cells after ivuxolimab. The antigen specificity of the clonally expanded peripheral T cells was not determined. Low levels of normalized T-cell clonal expansion were also seen in some patients who did not respond. Clonal expansion of both CD4+ and CD8+ blood T cells was observed from baseline to week 6 at doses 0.1 to 3.0 mg/kg.

For sequencing of the TCRbeta CDR3 region, genomic DNA was extracted from the sorted cells. TCRbeta CDR3 regions were sequenced using the immunoSEQ Assay. TCRdb's version of the immuneACCESS table is confined to in-frame rearrangements and falls short of the full clone set. An unresolved V gene accounts for under half of the shortfall where checked; the remainder is of unknown origin. Present in this sample are some 100,000 clones, roughly 80% of which were seen just once. 1% to 1.3% of the sample rests with the top ten. A note on this clone: Which antigen it targets is not known. Base qualities are not provided; no much larger clone lies one nucleotide away.

Patients with autoimmune disease history or receiving systemic immunosuppression were excluded from the trial. Peripheral blood for TCR sequencing was collected from all dose cohorts at baseline, on cycle 4 day 1, and on cycle 7 day 1. The samples were drawn from a first-in-human, open-label, multicenter phase I dose-escalation trial of ivuxolimab. Adults with locally advanced or metastatic head and neck squamous cell, hepatocellular, melanoma or renal cell carcinoma were enrolled in the trial. CD4+ and CD8+ T cells were sorted separately from peripheral blood before TCR sequencing. Including cysteine and phenylalanine, the CDR3 has 14 amino acids. The DNA shown is the 42-base CDR3, in frame from base 1. Trimming accounts for 3 bases at V and 3 bases at J, while the number of junction bases matched to no gene is 3. The CDR1 and CDR2 encoded by the germline V gene are MGHDK and SYGVNS.

Here the sequenced sample was CD4+ or CD8+ T cells sorted from blood, taken in a trial of the OX40 agonist ivuxolimab. The V gene is TRBV25-1 and the J gene is TRBJ2-5, and TRBD1 aligns with 8 junction nucleotides. This receptor was taken from an adult with an advanced solid tumor such as melanoma, head and neck, liver or kidney cancer. The CDR3 amino acid sequence is: CASSEHRGKETQYF. The DNA sequence follows: TGTGCCAGCAGTGAGCACAGGGGGAAAGAGACCCAGTACTTC.